Sequencing of this T cell receptor (beta chain) was carried out in a study of identical twins. The study's findings and limits: Diverse VJ usage suggested most zero-insertion clonotypes were not invariant T cells. Instead of following the same donors, the conclusions were based on cross-sectional statistical analysis.

Trimming removed 1 base from V and 0 bases from J, with 4 bases in between. This CDR3 has 14 amino acids. The germline V gene has CDR1 SGHNT and CDR2 YENEEA. TCRdb called the 5' RACE reads again in MiXCR, with one record for every CDR3 protein. Of roughly 260,000 distinct CDR3 sequences in the sample, over 12% were seen once. This clonotype occurred a few times. The antigen is undetermined. The sequenced material came from memory (CD45RO+) T cells sorted from blood. This receptor was obtained from a woman younger than 30 in good health. The chain carries TRBV11-3 and TRBJ1-3; unclear D gene. The CDR3 loop reads CASSLVSSGNTIYF. CDR3 in DNA: TGTGCCAGCAGCTTAGTCAGCTCTGGAAACACCATATATTTT.